The 29 T cell receptor beta chains below all came from one sample that was sequenced in a study of blood T cell repertoires in COVID-19. Sequencing was performed with immunoSEQ multiplex PCR; in TCRdb, only in-frame clones are kept and a portion is missing. The sample lists about 130,000 clones; roughly 90% were seen once. Sequenced material: peripheral blood. The origin of the receptors is a man aged 50 or older with COVID-19, enrolled during active disease.

This clone has more than one count but fewer than ten. V is TRBV18 and J is TRBJ1-1; TRBD1 is a possible D gene (6 bases). The V gene's germline CDR1 is KGHSH and CDR2 LQKENI. This CDR3 region has 13 residues. Trimming took 2 bases from V and 7 from J, leaving 11 bases between them. CDR3 sequence: CASSPIQGNEAFF. The CDR3 region has the DNA TGTGCCAGCTCACCAATACAGGGCAATGAAGCTTTCTTT.

This clone was counted once. The chain employs TRBV6-4 and TRBJ2-3; 12 bases line up with TRBD1. The CDR3 is 16 residues long. The V gene's germline CDR1 is MRHNA and CDR2 SNTAGT. V lost 7 bases to trimming and J lost 4 bases; unmatched junction nucleotides: 9. CDR3 sequence: CASTPRDRGRPDTQYF. In DNA, the CDR3 is TGTGCCAGCACCCCTCGGGACAGGGGGCGCCCAGATACGCAGTATTTT.

This chain links TRBV10-3 with TRBJ2-1; tentatively, D is TRBD2 (6 bases). Germline V lookup: CDR1 ENHRY, CDR2 SYGVKD. This CDR3 contains 16 residues. V was clipped by 6 bases and J by 5 bases, with 20 bases between them. The DNA of the CDR3 is TGTGCCATCAGCTATCCGCGACTAGGGTCCAACAATGAGCAGTTCTTC. Its protein is CAISYPRLGSNNEQFF.

This sequence joins TRBV19 and TRBJ2-3; 8 bases agree with TRBD2. The CDR3 runs 15 residues. V lost 4 bases to trimming and J lost 3 bases; unmatched junction nucleotides: 6. Germline CDR1 and CDR2: LNHDA and SQIVND (reference sequence). This CDR3 reads CASSRERERTDTQYF. CDR3 nucleotides: TGTGCCAGTAGTAGAGAGCGGGAGCGTACAGATACGCAGTATTTT.

This clone was detected once. Because the CDR3's place on the DNA is in doubt, the DNA is left out and the CDR3 is given as listed by TCRdb. The genes are TRBV12-3 or TRBV12-4 and TRBJ2-2; TRBD2, the D gene given by the table, was not confirmed from the DNA. Both ends counted, the CDR3 spans 12 residues. The CDR3 sequence is CASSRRAGELFF.

The V and J genes are TRBV5-1 and TRBJ2-7; 7 bases agree with TRBD2. The germline CDR1 and CDR2 sequences are SGHRS and YFSETQ. Germline trimming cut 3 bases from V and 2 bases from J; bases unmatched to any gene: 11. This CDR3 comprises 16 residues. CDR3: CASSWDPSGSTYEQYF. The CDR3 bases are TGCGCCAGCAGCTGGGACCCTAGCGGATCTACCTACGAGCAGTACTTC.

The rearrangement links TRBV19 to TRBJ2-5; 7 bases are a match to TRBD1. The CDR3 is 15 residues long. CDR1 and CDR2 (germline): LNHDA, SQIVND (reference sequence). The ends lost 0 bases at V and 4 bases at J; junction bases unmatched: 5. In DNA, the CDR3 is TGTGCCAGTAGTATAGATAGTGAGGGGGCAGAGACCCAGTACTTC. The encoded protein is CASSIDSEGAETQYF.

This chain joins TRBV24-1 and TRBJ2-2, with 10 positions matching TRBD2. Per germline, CDR1 KGHDR and CDR2 SFDVKD. J gave up 5 bases and V 2 bases, and 10 bases lay outside the gene matches. This CDR3 is 18 amino acids long. This chain's CDR3 is CATSDSFEGLARTGELFF. For the CDR3, the DNA is TGTGCCACCAGTGATTCATTTGAGGGACTAGCGAGGACCGGGGAGCTGTTTTTT.

This clone was seen just once. V usage is TRBV13 and J usage is TRBJ2-2; D gene uncertain. V shed 1 base and J shed 1 base, with 7 bases lying between them. The germline V gene encodes CDR1 PRHDT and CDR2 FYEKMQ (reference sequence). The CDR3 runs 15 residues. The CDR3 DNA follows: TGTGCCAGCAGCTTAGTTTCAGGGAACACCGGGGAGCTGTTTTTT. It codes for CASSLVSGNTGELFF.

The chain couples TRBV3-1 (or the pseudogene TRBV3-2) to TRBJ2-3, with D unresolved. Germline assignment: CDR1 LGHDT and CDR2 YNNKEL (reference sequence). This CDR3 region has 15 residues. Trimming removed 1 base from V and 0 bases from J, with 8 bases in between. The CDR3 reads CASSQGALSTDTQYF. In DNA, the CDR3 is TGTGCCAGCAGCCAAGGAGCGTTGAGCACAGATACGCAGTATTTT.

V and J are TRBV5-4 and TRBJ1-1; no definite D call. Trimming shortened V by 4 bases and J by 4 bases, and 11 bases separated the two germline ends. The germline V gene has CDR1 SGHNT and CDR2 YYREEE (reference sequence). This CDR3 has 13 amino acids. The DNA of the CDR3 is TGTGCCAGCAGCATTACATGGAGCACTGAAGCTTTCTTT. It translates to CASSITWSTEAFF.

The rearrangement links TRBV7-9 to TRBJ2-7; 13 positions match TRBD2. The CDR3 loop spans 15 amino acids. The germline V gene has CDR1 SEHNR and CDR2 FQNEAQ (reference sequence). The junction had 4 bases not matched to a gene; V was cut back by 6 bases and J by 2 bases. The CDR3 sequence: CASSTSGGGPYEQYF. The CDR3 DNA is TGTGCCAGCAGTACTAGCGGGGGGGGACCCTACGAGCAGTACTTC.

J is TRBJ1-2 and V is TRBV6-1; no reliable D call. The germline V gene encodes CDR1 MNHNS and CDR2 SASEGT. Trimming shortened V by 3 bases and J by 3 bases, and 14 bases separated the two germline ends. The CDR3 loop spans 15 amino acids. In nucleotides, the CDR3 is TGTGCCAGCAGTGATTCGGGAGGCCAGCACTATGGCTACACCTTC. The encoded protein is CASSDSGGQHYGYTF.

This chain uses TRBV28 with TRBJ1-1; tentative D call: TRBD1 (5 bases). Germline V lookup: CDR1 MDHEN, CDR2 SYDVKM. The CDR3 runs to 11 residues. Trimming left V 4 bases short and J 10 bases short, with 10 bases between. The CDR3 spells CASSYQGVAFF. The CDR3 DNA is TGTGCCAGCAGTTATCAAGGGGTAGCTTTCTTT.

This clone was seen just once. The chain links TRBV7-3 to TRBJ1-2; TRBD1 aligns across 8 bases. The CDR3 has 14 amino acids. V lost 2 bases to trimming and J lost 6 bases; unmatched junction nucleotides: 5. Germline CDR1 is SGHTA and CDR2 is FQGTGA. CDR3 amino acids: CASSLYAGGDGYTF. CDR3 DNA: TGTGCCAGCAGCTTATATGCAGGGGGCGATGGCTACACCTTC.

J is TRBJ2-5 and V is TRBV7-2, with TRBD1 matching over 9 bases. The germline gives CDR1 SGHTA, CDR2 FQGNSA. After removal of 4 bases from V and 5 bases from J, the junction contained 11 bases not matched to a gene. CDR3 length equals 16 residues. CDR3 in DNA: TGTGCCAGCAGCTCTCTTAGGACAGGGGCTATGGAGACCCAGTACTTC. It translates to CASSSLRTGAMETQYF. The full variable domain, its missing parts supplied by reference TRBV7-2 and TRBJ2-5, is GAGVSQSPSNKVTEKGKDVELRCDPISGHTALYWYRQSLGQGLEFLIYFQGNSAPDKSGLPSDRFSAERTGGSVSTLTIQRTQQEDSAVYLCASSSLRTGAMETQYFGPGTRLLVL.

This chain links TRBV6-5 with TRBJ1-3, with D perhaps TRBD1 (5 bases). This CDR3 is built from 14 residues. Deletions cut 5 bases from V and 4 bases from J, with 12 bases between. Germline V gives CDR1 MNHEY, CDR2 SVGAGI. The CDR3 nucleotides read TGTGCCAGCAGTCCAGGGTCGGACGGAAACACCATATATTTT. Translating gives CASSPGSDGNTIYF.

The genes are TRBV2 and TRBJ2-1; 9 bases are a match to TRBD2. Germline trimming cut 4 bases from V and 0 bases from J; bases unmatched to any gene: 1. Germline-derived CDR1 and CDR2 are SNHLY and FYNNEI. The CDR3 loop spans 15 amino acids. The CDR3 here is CASSVAGVSYNEQFF. In DNA form, the CDR3 reads TGTGCCAGCAGTGTAGCGGGAGTCTCCTACAATGAGCAGTTCTTC.

This rearrangement joins TRBV4-3 to TRBJ1-6; the D is unclear. Germline V gene data show CDR1 as LGHNA and CDR2 as YSLEER. This CDR3 comprises 17 residues. V lost 4 bases and J lost 0, with 13 bases in between. CDR3 nucleotides: TGCGCCAGCAGCCCCAAACCACGGAGCTCCTATAATTCACCCCTCCACTTT. It encodes CASSPKPRSSYNSPLHF.

The chain couples TRBV24-1 to TRBJ1-5, with D perhaps TRBD1 (6 bases). The CDR3 consists of 16 residues. The ends were cut back, 5 bases at V and 4 bases at J, with 17 bases in the middle. Germline loops: CDR1 KGHDR, CDR2 SFDVKD. In nucleotides, the CDR3 is TGTGCCACCAGTGGAGGGGGGGTCGTTGAGAATCAGCCCCAGCATTTT. The encoded protein is CATSGGGVVENQPQHF.

The chain uses TRBV7-8 and TRBJ2-7; 8 bases match TRBD2. The CDR3 spans 13 residues. V shed 3 bases and J 5 bases; nucleotides not matched to a gene: 3. The germline CDR1 and CDR2 sequences are SGHVS and FQNEAQ. The CDR3 protein is CASSLSSGNEQYV. In nucleotides, the CDR3 is TGTGCCAGCAGCTTGAGTAGCGGGAACGAGCAGTACGTC.

The chain recombines TRBV30 with TRBJ2-5; D remains ambiguous. Germline lookup yields CDR1 GTSNPN and CDR2 SVGIG (reference sequence). V was clipped by 5 bases and J by 5 bases, with 9 bases between them. The CDR3 totals 11 residues. CDR3 nucleotide sequence: TGTGCCTGGCAGAGGTTGGAGACCCAGTACTTC. It codes for CAWQRLETQYF.

The V call is TRBV19, the J call TRBJ2-2, with D possibly being TRBD1 (6 bases). CDR1 and CDR2 from the germline V gene are LNHDA and SQIVND (reference sequence). Trimming shortened V by 6 bases and J by 7 bases, and 12 bases separated the two germline ends. The CDR3 spans 13 residues. CDR3 bases: TGTGCCAGTAGGCTACAGGGAATCGGGGAGCTGTTTTTT. As protein: CASRLQGIGELFF.

The chain joins TRBV7-2 to TRBJ1-6; D is unclear. CDR3 size: 13 residues. Germline V CDR1 and CDR2: SGHTA, FQGNSA. V lost 5 bases, J lost 10 bases, and 12 bases lay in between. The CDR3 nucleotides read TGTGCCAGCAGCCGTGGAACGGAGTCACCCCTCCACTTT. As protein: CASSRGTESPLHF.

The chain uses TRBV9 and TRBJ2-3; perhaps TRBD1 as D (6 bases). This CDR3 has 14 residues. V lost 4 bases to trimming and J lost 6 bases, with 15 bases between them. Looked up from germline, CDR1 is SGDLS and CDR2 is YYNGEE. The CDR3 DNA follows: TGTGCCAGCAGCCCCTGGGGGCAGACCGATACGCAGTATTTT. Translation gives CASSPWGQTDTQYF.

The chain is built from TRBV19 and TRBJ1-2, with D unresolved. The CDR3 runs to 13 residues. Germline CDR1 LNHDA, CDR2 SQIVND (reference sequence). Trimming stripped 7 bases from V and 4 bases from J, with 13 bases between. The CDR3 bases are TGTGCCAGTACGGTGACGGGAACCTATGGCTACACCTTC. This codes for CASTVTGTYGYTF.

The genes are TRBV30 and TRBJ2-3; 11 bases agree with TRBD2. The CDR3 has 16 residues. J was trimmed by 3 bases and V by 1 base; bases with no gene match: 6. Germline CDR1 GTSNPN, CDR2 SVGIG (reference sequence). In nucleotides, the CDR3 is TGTGCCTGGAGTGGCCCTACTAGCGGGAGAACAGATACGCAGTATTTT. Its translation: CAWSGPTSGRTDTQYF.

The V and J genes are TRBV7-9 and TRBJ2-3; D is uncertain. The CDR3 runs 12 residues. Germline loops: CDR1 SEHNR, CDR2 FQNEAQ (reference sequence). V shed 7 bases and J shed 2 bases, with 7 bases lying between them. The DNA for the CDR3 is TGTGCCAGCAACGCGGTCACAGATACGCAGTATTTT. Its protein product is CASNAVTDTQYF.

The chain employs TRBV6-5 and TRBJ2-5, with TRBD1 identical over 9 bases. Germline CDR1 reads MNHEY; CDR2 reads SVGAGI. The CDR3 contains 14 residues. The V and J ends lost 7 bases and 3 bases, in that order; junction bases with no gene match: 6. The CDR3 DNA is TGTGCCAGCATCCCTACAGGGGGCGAAGAGACCCAGTACTTC. Translated: CASIPTGGEETQYF.